The entry below describes one T cell receptor beta chain. Its antigen is still unknown. No qualities accompany the bases; no much larger clone lies one base away. TCRbeta CDR3 regions were amplified from genomic DNA by means of the immunoSEQ Assay, a bias-controlled multiplex PCR. In the authors' own workflow: The number of nucleated cells in each sample was estimated from the amplification of reference gene primers within the assay. To quantify the absolute abundance of each unique TCRbeta CDR3 rearrangement, sequence reads were collapsed and filtered. Productive Simpson clonality was computed per sample as the square root of Simpson's diversity index over productive rearrangements. Imported from immuneACCESS, the table was reduced by TCRdb to in-frame sequences with V and J called. These copies leave out some clones; in studies compared against another copy, an unresolved V gene accounts for under half, and the cause of the remainder is not known. D and trimming come from the DNA, and the V and J calls and clone size come from that table. Across this sample there are tens of thousands of clones, with 88% seen only once. Approximately 4.8% of the sample is held by the ten biggest clonotypes.

The sample belongs to a study of blood T cell repertoires in COVID-19 (dated by TCRdb to 2020 to 2022). About the investigation overall: Samples covering the acute and convalescent phases of COVID-19 were provided by collaborators in the United States, Italy and Spain. A de-identified subject ID, COVID-19 status, age in years and sex were almost always included in the sample metadata. Samples came from the ongoing ImmuneRACE study (first 160 participants) plus 1,254 subjects from 6 global collaborators. The material from the prospective study consisted of cDNA or gDNA derived from T cells, B-cell-depleted T cells, or PBMCs. Where HLA class I and class II types were available, the types were taken from metadata supplied by the sample provider, not from assay-based typing. The repertoires were released in a freely available public database meant as a resource for research on the immune response to SARS-CoV-2. Subjects who had been exposed to COVID-19, were actively infected with it, or had recovered from it provided the deeply sampled blood TCRbeta repertoires that made up the dataset. General study outcomes and caveats: The amount of clinical and demographic metadata varied by source and participant and was provided uncurated.

CDR3 length: 16 amino acids, cysteine to phenylalanine. Here the CDR3 DNA is all that survives: 48 bases in frame from base 1. V has 6 bases trimmed and J has 4 bases trimmed; junction bases matching no gene number 6. CDR1 and CDR2, per the germline V gene (reference sequence), are LNHDA and SQIVND. Each collaborating institution followed its own protocols to collect whole blood in K2EDTA tubes. For TCRbeta analysis, collaborators shipped samples as frozen whole blood, isolated PBMCs, or DNA extracted from either of those sample types. This clonotype originated in a human donor in a cohort sampled during active COVID-19. The chain links TRBV19 with TRBJ2-2; TRBD1 aligns with 12 central bases. The sequenced sample was peripheral blood. The CDR3 loop reads CASSQGQGAGTGELFF. The DNA reads as follows: TGTGCCAGTAGCCAGGGACAGGGGGCGGGCACCGGGGAGCTGTTTTTT.